These 26 T cell receptor beta chains share one sample of origin, sequenced in a study of regulatory T cells in long-lasting Graves disease. The time point was: persistent/refractory GD, antithyroid drugs over 5 years with positive TRAb. RNA isolated from PBMCs was used to make the TCR library. Investigators prepared the TCR beta libraries by applying iRepertoire HTBI primers and Arm-PCR of CDR3 regions. Each CDR3 protein is one row after TCRdb ran MiXCR on the multiplex PCR reads. Here the sample spans about 430,000 distinct CDR3 sequences, 21% being singletons. Sequencing used peripheral blood mononuclear cells (PBMCs), obtained when the disease was refractory, from a patient treated with antithyroid drugs. Receptor source: a female donor with Graves disease.

The sample holds many counts of this clonotype. The chain couples TRBV28 to TRBJ1-2; D gene uncertain. The CDR3 extends over 15 amino acids. Trimming took 2 bases from V and 4 from J, leaving 14 bases between them. From germline, CDR1 is MDHEN and CDR2 SYDVKM. The DNA of the CDR3 is TGTGCCAGCAGTTTAGTCACGACCACCCGCTATGGCTACACCTTC. Amino acids: CASSLVTTTRYGYTF.

This clonotype was seen at least ten times. The chain links TRBV6-1 to TRBJ2-7; D is perhaps TRBD1 (5 bases). V dropped 7 bases and J dropped 0 bases, with 19 bases sitting between them. Germline V lookup: CDR1 MNHNS, CDR2 SASEGT. The CDR3 runs 16 residues. DNA for the CDR3: TGTGCCAGCACTCCCAGACAGAGTCCTAGCTCCTACGAGCAGTACTTC. Translation: CASTPRQSPSSYEQYF.

Of note for this clonotype: A much larger clone lies a single base off, so this may be a read error. The V gene is TRBV27, the J gene TRBJ2-7, with 12 bases identical to TRBD2. In germline, CDR1 is MNHEY, CDR2 SMNVEV (reference sequence). The CDR3 runs 18 residues. CDR3 sequence reads: CSSSRRLAGVERFHEQYF. The CDR3 nucleotides read TGTTCCAGCAGTCGGAGACTAGCGGGAGTAGAAAGGTTCCACGAGCAGTACTTC.

There are a few counts of this clonotype. This chain uses TRBV18 with TRBJ1-1; no definite D call. V was clipped by 1 base and J by 4 bases, with 13 bases between them. Germline V gene lookup returns CDR1 KGHSH and CDR2 LQKENI. CDR3 length: 15 amino acids. The CDR3 region has the DNA TGTGCCAGCTCACCACATGAGGAATTGGGCACTGAAGCTTTCTTT. It specifies CASSPHEELGTEAFF.

V is TRBV15 and J is TRBJ1-2; 7 bases fit TRBD1. Losses at the gene ends were 1 base for V and 2 bases for J; bases not matched to a gene: 4. Per germline, CDR1 LNHNV and CDR2 YYDKDF (reference sequence). The CDR3 sequence is 15 residues long. CDR3 protein: CATSRVGTVNYGYTF. The CDR3 region has the DNA TGTGCCACCAGCAGAGTAGGGACAGTGAACTATGGCTACACCTTC.

In its sample, this clonotype was seen a few times. The rearrangement uses TRBV10-3 and TRBJ2-7; tentatively, D is TRBD1 (6 bases). Trimming took 2 bases from V and 4 from J, leaving 18 bases between them. The CDR3 is 16 residues long. The V gene's germline CDR1 is ENHRY and CDR2 SYGVKD. The DNA for the CDR3 is TGTGCCATCAGTGAGGGGACATTGACACGGCCATACGAGCAGTACTTC. Protein product: CAISEGTLTRPYEQYF.

This clonotype was recorded at least ten times. This rearrangement joins TRBV28 to TRBJ2-2; 7 bases map to TRBD1. Germline values: CDR1 MDHEN, CDR2 SYDVKM. This CDR3 contains 15 residues. J was trimmed by 4 bases and V by 3 bases; bases with no gene match: 5. CDR3 coding DNA: TGTGCCAGCAGTTTTAACAGGGGTGGCACCGGGGAGCTGTTTTTT. Translated, it gives CASSFNRGGTGELFF.

This clonotype was picked up a small number of times. The gene calls are TRBV20-1 and TRBJ2-7; D is unclear. CDR1 and CDR2 from the germline V gene are DFQATT and SNEGSKA (reference sequence). The ends were cut back, 7 bases at V and 1 base at J, with 11 bases in the middle. There are 12 residues in the CDR3. The CDR3 here is CSVEKESYEQYF. CDR3 DNA: TGCAGTGTTGAGAAAGAGTCCTACGAGCAGTACTTC.

Many counts were recorded for this clonotype. This rearrangement joins TRBV28 to TRBJ1-4; D not certain. The germline V gene encodes CDR1 MDHEN and CDR2 SYDVKM. This CDR3 contains 12 residues. V was trimmed by 9 bases and J by 8 bases, leaving 13 bases between them. Written as DNA, the CDR3 is TGTGCCAGTTCGGGCCAGCGCGAAAAACTGTTTTTT. It codes for CASSGQREKLFF.

The chain joins TRBV7-8 to TRBJ2-3, with 8 bases lining up with TRBD2. Germline V gives CDR1 SGHVS, CDR2 FQNEAQ. Unmatched junction bases numbered 9, after V lost 7 bases and J lost 6 bases. The CDR3 is 14 residues long. As DNA, the CDR3 is TGTGCCAGCAACACAGCGGGAGTCAGTGATACGCAGTATTTT. It encodes CASNTAGVSDTQYF.

The gene calls are TRBV3-1 and TRBJ2-3; no clear D. Looked up from germline, CDR1 is LGHDT and CDR2 is YNNKEL (reference sequence). This CDR3 comprises 12 residues. Trimming shortened V by 0 bases and J by 4 bases, and 2 bases separated the two germline ends. This chain's CDR3 is CASSQDADTQYF. The CDR3 DNA reads TGTGCCAGCAGCCAAGATGCAGATACGCAGTATTTT.

This clonotype was seen just once. The chain couples TRBV2 to TRBJ1-5, with 7 positions matching TRBD1. This CDR3 contains 14 residues. CDR1 and CDR2 from the germline V gene are SNHLY and FYNNEI. Trimming removed 6 bases from V and 4 bases from J; junction bases left unmatched: 6. The CDR3 sequence is CASRTGTANQPQHF. As DNA, the CDR3 is TGTGCCAGCAGAACGGGGACAGCGAATCAGCCCCAGCATTTT.

The gene calls are TRBV6-4 and TRBJ1-3; possibly TRBD1 for D (5 bases). CDR3 length equals 15 residues. Germline loops: CDR1 MRHNA, CDR2 SNTAGT. With 1 base removed from V and 0 bases from J, the gap between germline ends came to 7 bases. This CDR3 reads CASSDWGSSGNTIYF. CDR3 in DNA: TGTGCCAGCAGTGACTGGGGCAGCTCTGGAAACACCATATATTTT.

As to this clonotype: It may be a read error: a sequence one base away is much more abundant. The gene calls are TRBV7-2 and TRBJ1-2; D unresolved. V gave up 6 bases and J gave up 3 bases, with 14 bases separating them. The CDR3 length is 14 residues. Germline CDR1 reads SGHTA; CDR2 reads FQGNSA. As DNA, the CDR3 is TGTGCCAGCAGTTCGGTGGGGTATGACTATGGCTACACCTTC. Encoded protein: CASSSVGYDYGYTF.

The rearrangement uses TRBV2 and TRBJ2-1; the match to TRBD2 covers 14 bases. Germline V gives CDR1 SNHLY, CDR2 FYNNEI. V was clipped by 5 bases and J by 7 bases; unmatched bases: 1. CDR3 length: 14 residues. The CDR3 protein is CASSWTSGRNEQFF. The DNA of the CDR3 is TGTGCCAGCAGTTGGACTAGCGGGAGGAATGAGCAGTTCTTC. The whole variable domain, remainder taken from reference TRBV2 and TRBJ2-1, is EPEVTQTPSHQVTQMGQEVILRCVPISNHLYFYWYRQILGQKVEFLVSFYNNEISEKSEIFDDQFSVERPDGSNFTLKIRSTKLEDSAMYFCASSWTSGRNEQFFGPGTRLTVL.

The rearrangement uses TRBV19 and TRBJ1-1; D unresolved. V dropped 5 bases and J dropped 1 base, with 14 bases sitting between them. The length of the CDR3 is 15 residues. Germline CDR1 and CDR2: LNHDA and SQIVND (reference sequence). The CDR3 sequence: CASSSSSTGNTEAFF. The CDR3 DNA reads TGTGCCAGTAGTTCCTCATCTACGGGGAACACTGAAGCTTTCTTT.

At least ten counts were recorded for this clonotype. One end of the junction does not line up with germline, which may come from a read error. The CDR3 DNA reads as TGTGCCAGCAGCTTATACCTTTCGGGACTAGCGGGCGTAACGGCCCAGTACTTC. The encoded protein is CASSLYLSGLAGVTAQYF. The genes are TRBV28 and TRBJ2-5; 12 bases line up with TRBD2. This CDR3 is built from 18 residues. The germline V gene encodes CDR1 MDHEN and CDR2 SYDVKM.

This clonotype has ten or more counts. V usage is TRBV19 and J usage is TRBJ1-5; weak D call: TRBD1 (6 bases). V was clipped by 6 bases and J by 9 bases, with 24 bases between them. The CDR3 spans 16 residues. The germline V gene encodes CDR1 LNHDA and CDR2 SQIVND (reference sequence). CDR3 amino acids: CASRLDYGTPHLPQHF. The CDR3 bases are TGTGCCAGTAGATTGGACTACGGGACACCTCATCTGCCCCAGCATTTT.

Remarks on this clonotype: Since a much larger clone is just one base distant, this may be a read error. V gene TRBV6-1 combines with J gene TRBJ2-2; tentatively, D is TRBD2 (5 bases). V was shortened by 6 bases and J by 1 base, with 12 bases between the two germline ends. CDR1 MNHNS and CDR2 SASEGT come from the germline V gene. The CDR3 sequence is 15 residues long. The CDR3 DNA reads as TGTGCCAGCAGGTACGGTAGCGTGAACACCGGGGAGCTGTTTTTT. Translating gives CASRYGSVNTGELFF.

This clonotype was seen more than once but under ten times. The chain links TRBV28 to TRBJ2-2; 8 bases agree with TRBD2. There are 17 residues in the CDR3. Germline V lookup: CDR1 MDHEN, CDR2 SYDVKM. V was clipped by 3 bases and J by 2 bases; unmatched bases: 8. As DNA, the CDR3 is TGTGCCAGCAGTTTTTTCGGCGGGAGGAAAAACACCGGGGAGCTGTTTTTT. It translates to CASSFFGGRKNTGELFF. Supplemented by reference TRBV28 and TRBJ2-2, the full variable domain reads DVKVTQSSRYLVKRTGEKVFLECVQDMDHENMFWYRQDPGLGLRLIYFSYDVKMKEKGDIPEGYSVSREKKERFSLILESASTNQTSMYLCASSFFGGRKNTGELFFGEGSRLTVL.

This clonotype was detected ten times or more. The genes are TRBV7-9 and TRBJ2-2; D may match TRBD1 or TRBD2 (5 bases each). Germline CDR1 reads SEHNR; CDR2 reads FQNEAQ (reference sequence). V dropped 9 bases and J dropped 0 bases, with 11 bases sitting between them. This CDR3 comprises 14 residues. The CDR3 sequence: CASEQGPNTGELFF. Written as DNA, the CDR3 is TGTGCCAGTGAGCAGGGACCGAACACCGGGGAGCTGTTTTTT.

The chain has TRBV4-2 and TRBJ1-1, with a tentative D call TRBD1 (5 bases). The V gene lost 3 bases and the J gene lost 1 base, with 9 bases spanning the gap. The CDR3 extends over 14 amino acids. The germline gives CDR1 LGHNA, CDR2 YNFKEQ. The CDR3 bases are TGTGCCAGCAGCCATGAGGGGTCGAACACTGAAGCTTTCTTT. Amino acid sequence: CASSHEGSNTEAFF.

This clonotype came up many times. The chain joins TRBV7-8 to TRBJ2-2; weak D call: TRBD1 (5 bases). The germline gives CDR1 SGHVS, CDR2 FQNEAQ. This CDR3 has 15 residues. The V gene lost 5 bases and the J gene lost 5 bases, with 15 bases spanning the gap. CDR3 amino acids: CASSRFRAPTGELFF. The CDR3 DNA is TGTGCCAGCAGCAGATTCAGGGCGCCGACCGGGGAGCTGTTTTTT.

The CDR3 DNA follows: TGTGCCAGTAGATTGACCTCAGAGGGGGACTACGAGCAGTACTTC. The encoded protein is CASRLTSEGDYEQYF. This sequence joins TRBV19 and TRBJ2-7; weak D call: TRBD1 (6 bases). CDR1 LNHDA and CDR2 SQIVND come from the germline V gene (reference sequence). The CDR3 is 15 residues long. Trimming cost V 6 bases and J 3 bases, with 18 bases left between them.

At least ten counts were recorded for this clonotype. The genes are TRBV20-1 and TRBJ1-5; 7 nucleotides line up with TRBD1. J gave up 0 bases and V 5 bases, and 13 bases lay outside the gene matches. The CDR3 covers 17 residues. Germline V gene lookup returns CDR1 DFQATT and CDR2 SNEGSKA (reference sequence). The CDR3: CSALPPGTVNSNQPQHF. The CDR3 region has the DNA TGCAGTGCTCTACCGCCCGGGACAGTTAATAGCAATCAGCCCCAGCATTTT.

The chain recombines TRBV12-3 or TRBV12-4 with TRBJ2-7; D uncertain. Deletions cut 2 bases from V and 3 bases from J, with 8 bases between. The CDR3 has 13 residues. CDR3 DNA: TGTGCCAGCAGTTTACACACTGTCTACGAGCAGTACTTC. Protein sequence: CASSLHTVYEQYF.